This T cell receptor beta chain was identified during a study of neurological immune-mediated disorders. The time point: longitudinal time-point 1 (baseline). Unsorted libraries were prepared from 2 million PBMCs that had been stored at -80 C. The ends were cut back, 0 bases at V and 4 bases at J, with 15 bases in the middle. The CDR3 covers 15 residues. CDR1 and CDR2 (germline): DFQATT, SNEGSKA (reference sequence). The cDNA was generated by 5'RACE with 10-nucleotide random UMIs. MiXCR, run by TCRdb on the 5' RACE reads, gives a single entry per CDR3 protein. The sample shows about 49,000 distinct CDR3 sequences, more than 8% of them seen only once.

The sample was PBMCs. This TCR was recovered from a middle-aged woman in good health. V gene TRBV20-1 combines with J gene TRBJ1-2; D is unclear. The CDR3, as DNA: TGCAGTGCTAGAGATCGGCAGGCTAGTCTCTATGGCTACACCTTC. Its translation: CSARDRQASLYGYTF.